Following are 32 T cell receptor beta chains from one sample sequenced in a study of T cells in Graves' hyperthyroidism and ophthalmopathy. Amplified TCR beta CDR3 regions derived from RNA transcripts. RT-PCR in the first round (using the HTBI primer set) targeted the TCR CDR3. TCRdb re-called the multiplex PCR reads with MiXCR, one entry per CDR3 protein. The top ten hold around 19% of the sample, which has 450,000 to 700,000 distinct CDR3 sequences, around 46% seen once. The specimen was peripheral blood or thyroid tissue (not recorded which). All receptors derive from an adult woman with Graves' disease, either hyperthyroidism or ophthalmopathy (not recorded which).

This clonotype was recorded many times. The chain recombines TRBV7-9 with TRBJ1-2; no firm D call. Looked up from germline, CDR1 is SEHNR and CDR2 is FQNEAQ (reference sequence). The CDR3 loop spans 14 amino acids. Trimming shortened V by 7 bases and J by 4 bases, and 16 bases separated the two germline ends. The CDR3 protein is CASTLGVDIYGYTF. CDR3 in DNA: TGTGCCAGCACCCTAGGCGTTGACATCTATGGCTACACCTTC.

The V and J genes are TRBV25-1 and TRBJ2-5; 7 nucleotides line up with TRBD1. The CDR3 covers 19 residues. Per germline, CDR1 MGHDK and CDR2 SYGVNS. J lost 2 bases, V lost 3 bases, and 18 bases had no gene match. CDR3 residues: CASSDPGTNRGFGQETQYF. The CDR3, as DNA: TGTGCCAGCAGTGACCCGGGGACCAACAGGGGCTTCGGGCAAGAGACCCAGTACTTC.

The chain joins TRBV7-9 to TRBJ1-2, with D uncertain. There are 10 residues in the CDR3. Trimming removed 4 bases at V and 10 bases at J, with 7 bases between. Germline V CDR1 and CDR2: SEHNR, FQNEAQ (reference sequence). CDR3 sequence: CASSSIHYTF. Written as DNA, the CDR3 is TGTGCCAGCAGCTCCATCCACTACACCTTC.

This clonotype came up many times. The chain combines TRBV15 with TRBJ1-3, with D maybe TRBD1 (5 bases). Trimming removed 0 bases from V and 4 bases from J, with 19 bases in between. The CDR3 is 18 amino acids. The germline V gene encodes CDR1 LNHNV and CDR2 YYDKDF (reference sequence). The CDR3 sequence is CATSREPPAGDEGNTIYF. CDR3 DNA sequence: TGTGCCACCAGCAGAGAACCGCCCGCCGGGGACGAAGGAAACACCATATATTTT.

This clonotype was found many times. V is TRBV12-3 or TRBV12-4 and J is TRBJ1-1; a possible D gene is TRBD1 (6 bases). The CDR3 has 13 residues. V gave up 0 bases and J gave up 5 bases, with 7 bases separating them. The CDR3 here is CASSLAGATEAFF. CDR3 sequence (DNA): TGTGCCAGCAGTTTAGCGGGGGCTACTGAAGCTTTCTTT.

This clonotype was found many times. The chain couples TRBV2 to TRBJ2-7; D is unclear. The germline gives CDR1 SNHLY, CDR2 FYNNEI. V lost 1 base and J 0 bases, leaving 7 bases between the germline ends. The CDR3 contains 14 residues. Written as DNA, the CDR3 is TGTGCCAGCAGTGAAGTCAGGAGCTCCTACGAGCAGTACTTC. Translation gives CASSEVRSSYEQYF. Drawing the rest from reference TRBV2 and TRBJ2-7, the complete variable domain is EPEVTQTPSHQVTQMGQEVILRCVPISNHLYFYWYRQILGQKVEFLVSFYNNEISEKSEIFDDQFSVERPDGSNFTLKIRSTKLEDSAMYFCASSEVRSSYEQYFGPGTRLTVT.

This chain links TRBV27 with TRBJ2-7; 7 nucleotides align to TRBD2. This CDR3 has 16 amino acids. With 6 bases clipped from V and 5 bases from J, the junction kept 16 bases outside the gene matches. Germline loops: CDR1 MNHEY, CDR2 SMNVEV (reference sequence). The CDR3 nucleotides read TGTGCCAGCAGCCTTCAGACGGCGGGGGTACTGCACGAGCAGTACTTC. This encodes CASSLQTAGVLHEQYF.

This chain uses TRBV7-9 with TRBJ2-5; 8 nucleotides match TRBD2. The CDR3 totals 15 residues. V was pared by 7 bases and J by 1 base, with 8 bases of the junction left unmatched. Germline V gene lookup returns CDR1 SEHNR and CDR2 FQNEAQ (reference sequence). The CDR3 DNA reads TGTGCCAGCAACCCCTTGCGGGGGGCCCAAGAGACCCAGTACTTC. Amino acids: CASNPLRGAQETQYF.

This chain links TRBV19 with TRBJ1-2, with no clear D. CDR3 length: 13 amino acids. The germline V gene encodes CDR1 LNHDA and CDR2 SQIVND (reference sequence). V lost 0 bases and J 8 bases, leaving 10 bases between the germline ends. Here the CDR3 reads CASSIDLGFGYTF. The CDR3 region has the DNA TGTGCCAGTAGTATAGATCTCGGTTTCGGCTACACCTTC.

In DNA form, the CDR3 reads TGTGCCATCAGTGAGTTTCGTAGCGGGATGATGGAGACCCAGTACTTC. Its protein is CAISEFRSGMMETQYF. The chain recombines TRBV10-3 with TRBJ2-5; 8 bases match TRBD2. The V and J ends lost 1 base and 5 bases, in that order; junction bases with no gene match: 9. Per the germline V gene, CDR1 is ENHRY and CDR2 is SYGVKD. This CDR3 comprises 16 residues.

This chain links TRBV12-3 or TRBV12-4 with TRBJ1-4; TRBD1 might be the D (6 bases). The CDR3 totals 18 residues. The V end was cut by 7 bases, the J end by 2 bases, with 23 bases between. The CDR3: CASIKSRGELGTNEKLFF. The DNA for the CDR3 is TGTGCCAGCATCAAGAGCAGGGGAGAGCTTGGGACTAATGAAAAACTGTTTTTT.

This clonotype has just a few counts. V gene TRBV7-6 combines with J gene TRBJ2-5; TRBD2 matches 10 bases. The CDR3 has 16 amino acids. Losses at the gene ends were 2 bases for V and 5 bases for J; bases not matched to a gene: 8. Germline-derived CDR1 and CDR2 are SGHVS and FNYEAQ. The DNA for the CDR3 is TGTGCCAGCAGCTTAATAGCGGGGGGCTTAGGGGAGACCCAGTACTTC. It specifies CASSLIAGGLGETQYF.

This clonotype was detected ten times or more. This chain joins TRBV7-2 and TRBJ1-1; D is perhaps TRBD1 (6 bases). There are 15 residues in the CDR3. Germline loops: CDR1 SGHTA, CDR2 FQGNSA. Trimming took 1 base from V and 8 from J, leaving 17 bases between them. The CDR3 coding sequence is TGTGCCAGCAGCTTAGTAGCAGGGGAGCTCTTCGAAGCTTTCTTT. It is translated as CASSLVAGELFEAFF.

This chain links TRBV29-1 with TRBJ2-2; tentative D call: TRBD1 (7 bases). The CDR3 covers 15 residues. Looked up from germline, CDR1 is SQVTM and CDR2 is ANQGSEA. Trimming left V 0 bases short and J 4 bases short, with 12 bases between. CDR3 bases: TGCAGCGTTGAAGATTGGCAGGGGGGCACCGGGGAGCTGTTTTTT. Its protein product is CSVEDWQGGTGELFF.

This clonotype was counted many times. The chain recombines TRBV10-3 with TRBJ2-2, with D possibly matching TRBD1 (5 bases). V lost 3 bases, J lost 1 base, and 6 bases lay in between. Per the germline V gene, CDR1 is ENHRY and CDR2 is SYGVKD. The CDR3 runs to 14 residues. CDR3 residues: CAISEGVNTGELFF. For the CDR3, the DNA is TGTGCCATCAGTGAAGGGGTGAACACCGGGGAGCTGTTTTTT.

The chain has TRBV11-2 and TRBJ2-5; TRBD2 matches at 7 bases. Germline CDR1 and CDR2: SGHAT and FQNNGV. The CDR3 is 16 amino acids. V was pared by 5 bases and J by 5 bases, with 14 bases of the junction left unmatched. CDR3: CASSDLGSGNRETQYF. CDR3 DNA sequence: TGTGCCAGCAGCGACCTGGGGAGCGGGAATAGGGAGACCCAGTACTTC.

This clonotype was detected ten times or more. This chain joins TRBV6-1 and TRBJ1-2; D may be TRBD1 (5 bases). Germline V gene data show CDR1 as MNHNS and CDR2 as SASEGT. The CDR3 sequence is 14 residues long. The germline V and J ends were trimmed by 3 bases and 8 bases, with 16 bases remaining between them. The CDR3: CASSDATKGYGYTF. CDR3 sequence (DNA): TGTGCCAGCAGTGACGCCACGAAGGGGTACGGCTACACCTTC.

The V gene is TRBV30, the J gene TRBJ1-1; D perhaps matches TRBD1 (6 bases). There are 14 residues in the CDR3. The germline V gene encodes CDR1 GTSNPN and CDR2 SVGIG (reference sequence). V was trimmed by 4 bases and J by 4 bases, leaving 16 bases between them. CDR3 coding DNA: TGTGCCTGGACCTGGCCGGGGGCGGGCACTGAAGCTTTCTTT. It codes for CAWTWPGAGTEAFF. The full variable domain, its missing parts supplied by reference TRBV30 and TRBJ1-1, is SQTIHQWPATLVQPVGSPLSLECTVEGTSNPNLYWYRQAAGRGLQLLFYSVGIGQISSEVPQNLSASRPQDRQFILSSKKLLLSDSGFYLCAWTWPGAGTEAFFGQGTRLTVV.

This clonotype was counted many times. The V call is TRBV6-5, the J call TRBJ1-1; D not certain. The ends were cut back, 6 bases at V and 4 bases at J, with 12 bases in the middle. This CDR3 is 13 amino acids long. CDR1 MNHEY and CDR2 SVGAGI come from the germline V gene. CDR3 sequence: CASRSATSTEAFF. For the CDR3, the DNA is TGTGCCAGCAGGTCGGCGACGTCCACTGAAGCTTTCTTT.

V is TRBV5-1 and J is TRBJ2-7; no reliable D call. The CDR3 consists of 15 residues. In germline, CDR1 is SGHRS, CDR2 YFSETQ. Deletions cut 0 bases from V and 2 bases from J, with 12 bases between. The CDR3 region is CASSLASAGTYEQYF. CDR3 in DNA: TGCGCCAGCAGCTTGGCCAGTGCTGGAACCTACGAGCAGTACTTC.

The chain is built from TRBV2 and TRBJ1-1; 7 bases agree with TRBD1. The trim removed 4 bases at V and 7 bases at J, leaving 6 bases unmatched. CDR3 length equals 13 residues. Per the germline V gene, CDR1 is SNHLY and CDR2 is FYNNEI. The CDR3 is CASSVGQANEAFF. CDR3 nucleotides: TGTGCCAGCAGTGTAGGACAGGCAAATGAAGCTTTCTTT.

The rearrangement links TRBV20-1 to TRBJ1-2, with 10 bases fitting TRBD1. Germline V lookup: CDR1 DFQATT, CDR2 SNEGSKA (reference sequence). This CDR3 has 15 residues. J gave up 4 bases and V 1 base, and 6 bases lay outside the gene matches. CDR3 sequence reads: CSARAYRDRGYGYTF. CDR3 nucleotide sequence: TGCAGTGCTAGAGCTTATCGGGACAGGGGCTATGGCTACACCTTC.

This chain links TRBV5-1 with TRBJ1-3; TRBD1 might be the D (5 bases). The CDR3 totals 15 residues. V was trimmed by 0 bases and J by 8 bases, leaving 15 bases between them. Germline V gives CDR1 SGHRS, CDR2 YFSETQ. The CDR3 loop is CASSLAPGYGYTIYF. CDR3 sequence (DNA): TGCGCCAGCAGCTTGGCCCCAGGGTATGGCTACACCATATATTTT.

This chain links TRBV28 with TRBJ2-7, with D perhaps matching TRBD1 or TRBD2 (6 bases each). The V and J ends lost 3 bases and 2 bases respectively, with 11 bases between them. The CDR3 has 14 residues. Germline V lookup: CDR1 MDHEN, CDR2 SYDVKM. In nucleotides, the CDR3 is TGTGCCAGCAGTTTGTCAGGGGAGGCCTACGAGCAGTACTTC. This codes for CASSLSGEAYEQYF.

The rearrangement joins TRBV20-1 to TRBJ2-5; 10 bases are shared with TRBD2. CDR1 and CDR2 (germline): DFQATT, SNEGSKA (reference sequence). The trim removed 0 bases at V and 4 bases at J, leaving 5 bases unmatched. CDR3 length: 15 residues. CDR3 DNA: TGCAGTGCTAGAGACCCCGGGACTAGCGCAGAGACCCAGTACTTC. It is translated as CSARDPGTSAETQYF.

This chain joins TRBV11-2 and TRBJ2-3; D perhaps matches TRBD2 (5 bases). The length of the CDR3 is 14 residues. In germline, CDR1 is SGHAT, CDR2 FQNNGV. V was trimmed by 4 bases and J by 6 bases, leaving 14 bases between them. In nucleotides, the CDR3 is TGTGCCAGCAGCTATATTGGAGGTTTGGATACGCAGTATTTT. Translation gives CASSYIGGLDTQYF. Together with reference TRBV11-2 and TRBJ2-3, the CDR3 gives the full variable domain: EAGVAQSPRYKIIEKRQSVAFWCNPISGHATLYWYQQILGQGPKLLIQFQNNGVVDDSQLPKDRFSAERLKGVDSTLKIQPAKLEDSAVYLCASSYIGGLDTQYFGPGTRLTVL.

The rearrangement uses TRBV10-3 and TRBJ2-1, with TRBD2 matching 8 bases. Trimming cost V 0 bases and J 7 bases; bases outside gene matches: 8. The germline CDR1 and CDR2 sequences are ENHRY and SYGVKD. This CDR3 comprises 16 residues. The CDR3 is CAISESLAGGANEQFF. The CDR3 bases are TGTGCCATCAGTGAGTCTCTGGCGGGAGGAGCGAATGAGCAGTTCTTC.

J is TRBJ2-7 and V is TRBV20-1, with 9 bases that match TRBD2. After removal of 1 base from V and 4 bases from J, the junction contained 8 bases not matched to a gene. The length of the CDR3 is 15 residues. Germline CDR1 reads DFQATT; CDR2 reads SNEGSKA (reference sequence). The CDR3 loop reads CSARGGEREAYEQYF. The CDR3 nucleotides read TGCAGTGCTAGAGGTGGGGAGCGGGAGGCTTACGAGCAGTACTTC.

Only a few counts were recorded for this clonotype. V is TRBV20-1 and J is TRBJ1-6; the match to TRBD1 covers 10 bases. Germline CDR1 is DFQATT and CDR2 is SNEGSKA (reference sequence). The V segment lost 3 bases and the J segment 9 bases; nucleotides outside the gene matches: 2. This CDR3 is 13 amino acids long. The CDR3 reads CSARGQGISPLHF. The CDR3 bases are TGCAGTGCTAGGGGACAGGGGATTTCACCCCTCCACTTT.

This clonotype turned up a few times. The chain has TRBV3-1 and TRBJ2-6; no clear D gene. This CDR3 region has 16 residues. The germline V gene encodes CDR1 LGHDT and CDR2 YNNKEL (reference sequence). V lost 0 bases and J 8 bases, leaving 14 bases between the germline ends. The CDR3 DNA is TGTGCCAGCAGCCAAGATTCCTCGTGGGTTCCCAACGTCCTGACTTTC. It codes for CASSQDSSWVPNVLTF.

Worth noting for this clonotype: This could be a read error, since a much larger clone is one nucleotide away. The chain uses TRBV2 and TRBJ1-2; possibly TRBD1 for D (5 bases). Germline V CDR1 and CDR2: SNHLY, FYNNEI. This CDR3 comprises 13 residues. DNA for the CDR3: TGTGCCAGAAGTTCCGACAGCCTCTATGGTTACACCTTC. Amino acid sequence: CARSSDSLYGYTF.

The rearrangement uses TRBV20-1 and TRBJ1-5; tentative D call: TRBD1 (6 bases). This CDR3 region has 14 residues. Trimming removed 6 bases at V and 11 bases at J, with 23 bases between. CDR1 is DFQATT, CDR2 SNEGSKA, per germline (reference sequence). The CDR3 is CSAIITGPSGTQHF. The CDR3 DNA sequence: TGCAGTGCAATCATCACAGGGCCTTCAGGGACCCAGCATTTT.